A single sample gave rise to the 30 T cell receptor beta chains below, sequenced in a study of T cell repertoires in cytomegalovirus infection (dated by TCRdb to the late 2010s). Sequencing took place on an Illumina HiSeq 1500. TCRdb reprocessing: public reads trimmed at Q25 with fastp, clones called with MiXCR, in-frame beta chains kept. Each CDR3 protein appears once, grouped with its most common genes and DNA. This sample holds just over 300,000 distinct CDR3 sequences; under 20% were observed only once. The top ten clones comprise more than 10% of the sample. The sample taken for sequencing was PBMCs. The receptors stem from a human donor in good health (CMV status not recorded). Some clones in this sample may be carry-over from other donors' samples.

The chain couples TRBV27 to TRBJ1-5, with 8 bases that match TRBD1. This CDR3 is 15 amino acids long. Losses at the gene ends were 6 bases for V and 4 bases for J; bases not matched to a gene: 8. Germline assignment: CDR1 MNHEY and CDR2 SMNVEV (reference sequence). The CDR3 region is CASRDGQGFNQPQHF. The CDR3 bases are TGTGCCAGCAGGGATGGACAGGGATTTAATCAGCCCCAGCATTTT.

This chain uses TRBV10-3 with TRBJ2-2; perhaps TRBD1 as D (5 bases). The CDR3 has 15 amino acids. Germline CDR1 and CDR2: ENHRY and SYGVKD. V was clipped by 3 bases and J by 5 bases, with 13 bases between them. CDR3: CAISEGTGATGELFF. CDR3 coding DNA: TGTGCCATCAGTGAAGGAACTGGGGCGACCGGGGAGCTGTTTTTT.

This clonotype was observed a handful of times. The chain recombines TRBV6-5 with TRBJ2-6; D gene uncertain. Trimming cost V 0 bases and J 4 bases, with 7 bases left between them. Germline values: CDR1 MNHEY, CDR2 SVGAGI. The CDR3 has 15 residues. The CDR3 nucleotides are TGTGCCAGCAGTTACTCGTCATCCGGGGCCAACGTCCTGACTTTC. This codes for CASSYSSSGANVLTF.

In DNA, the CDR3 is TGTGCCAGCAGTTACTCGGCAGGGGATCAGCCCCAGCATTTT. It is translated as CASSYSAGDQPQHF. The chain recombines TRBV6-8 with TRBJ1-5, with D possibly being TRBD1 (6 bases). This CDR3 region has 14 residues. Trimming removed 0 bases from V and 5 bases from J, with 8 bases in between. Germline-derived CDR1 and CDR2 are MNHGY and SAAAGT.

The V gene is TRBV28, the J gene TRBJ2-7, with unresolved D. V gave up 8 bases and J gave up 6 bases, with 11 bases separating them. The CDR3 is made up of 11 amino acids. Germline V lookup: CDR1 MDHEN, CDR2 SYDVKM. The CDR3 bases are TGTGCCAGCCGTACCCTGGGCGAGCAGTACTTC. This encodes CASRTLGEQYF.

Remarks on this clonotype: A read error may produce the germline difference seen at one junction end. The rearrangement joins TRBV19 to TRBJ1-4; 8 bases line up with TRBD1. The CDR3 is 17 residues long. Germline CDR1 is LNHDA and CDR2 is SQIVND (reference sequence). The CDR3, as DNA: TGTGCCAGTGGTATACCCGGACAGGGAGAAAGTCAGGAAAAACTGTTTTTT. It specifies CASGIPGQGESQEKLFF.

The chain recombines TRBV9 with TRBJ1-2, with D possibly being TRBD1 (6 bases). The CDR3 consists of 17 residues. Trimming stripped 0 bases from V and 1 base from J, with 16 bases between. The germline CDR1 and CDR2 sequences are SGDLS and YYNGEE. The CDR3 protein is CASSVGATGLFNYGYTF. CDR3 sequence (DNA): TGTGCCAGCAGCGTAGGAGCGACAGGACTATTTAACTATGGCTACACCTTC.

This clonotype was seen many times. The V and J genes are TRBV12-3 or TRBV12-4 and TRBJ2-7; the match to TRBD2 covers 14 bases. The CDR3 spans 17 residues. Trimming took 5 bases from V and 0 from J; bases not matched to a gene: 6. CDR3 loop: CASSVSGTSGSSYEQYF. In DNA form, the CDR3 reads TGTGCCAGCAGTGTTTCCGGGACTAGCGGGAGCTCCTACGAGCAGTACTTC.

In its sample, this clonotype was seen a few times. The chain joins TRBV4-1 to TRBJ1-3, with TRBD1 matching 8 bases. The CDR3 length is 14 residues. V lost 5 bases and J lost 3; bases outside the gene matches: 3. The V gene's germline CDR1 is MGHRA and CDR2 YSYEKL. CDR3 in amino acids: CASSTTGVGNTIYF. CDR3 nucleotides: TGCGCCAGCAGCACGACAGGGGTTGGAAACACCATATATTTT.

The V call is TRBV10-3, the J call TRBJ1-5, with 9 bases aligning to TRBD1. Trimming took 2 bases from V and 5 from J; bases not matched to a gene: 10. This CDR3 region has 17 residues. Germline lookup yields CDR1 ENHRY and CDR2 SYGVKD. CDR3 coding DNA: TGTGCCATCAGTGAGAAAAAAACAGGGGGCTCGGATCAGCCCCAGCATTTT. This codes for CAISEKKTGGSDQPQHF.

The gene calls are TRBV15 and TRBJ1-5, with 9 bases aligning to TRBD1. J gave up 3 bases and V 1 base, and 1 base lay outside the gene matches. The CDR3 is 15 residues long. The germline gives CDR1 LNHNV, CDR2 YYDKDF (reference sequence). The CDR3 is CATSRGTGVNQPQHF. The CDR3 DNA sequence: TGTGCCACCAGCAGAGGGACAGGGGTCAATCAGCCCCAGCATTTT. Using reference TRBV15 and TRBJ1-5 for the parts outside the CDR3, the full variable domain is DAMVIQNPRYQVTQFGKPVTLSCSQTLNHNVMYWYQQKSSQAPKLLFHYYDKDFNNEADTPDNFQSRRPNTSFCFLDIRSPGLGDTAMYLCATSRGTGVNQPQHFGDGTRLSIL.

The rearrangement uses TRBV5-1 and TRBJ2-5; D ambiguous. The CDR3 has 12 residues. Germline V lookup: CDR1 SGHRS, CDR2 YFSETQ. V was shortened by 4 bases and J by 6 bases, with 10 bases between the two germline ends. The CDR3: CASSPDEKTQYF. The CDR3 nucleotides are TGCGCCAGCAGCCCCGACGAAAAGACCCAGTACTTC. The complete variable domain, with remaining parts taken from reference TRBV5-1 and TRBJ2-5, reads KAGVTQTPRYLIKTRGQQVTLSCSPISGHRSVSWYQQTPGQGLQFLFEYFSETQRNKGNFPGRFSGRQFSNSRSEMNVSTLELGDSALYLCASSPDEKTQYFGPGTRLLVL.

At least ten counts were recorded for this clonotype. V gene TRBV28 combines with J gene TRBJ2-7, with 11 bases identical to TRBD1. Germline V lookup: CDR1 MDHEN, CDR2 SYDVKM. The CDR3 sequence is 14 residues long. V shed 5 bases, J shed 4 bases, and the junction held 4 bases outside the gene matches. Written as DNA, the CDR3 is TGTGCCAGCAGTACCGGGACAGGGGGTTACGAGCAGTACTTC. The encoded protein is CASSTGTGGYEQYF.

This sequence joins TRBV20-1 and TRBJ2-1; 7 bases match TRBD2. CDR3 length: 15 amino acids. The germline V gene has CDR1 DFQATT and CDR2 SNEGSKA (reference sequence). Trimming at V came to 5 bases and at J to 2 bases, leaving 9 bases not matched to a gene. Here the CDR3 reads CSAGSGLAAYNEQFF. In nucleotides, the CDR3 is TGCAGTGCTGGTTCGGGGCTAGCGGCCTACAATGAGCAGTTCTTC.

The rearrangement uses TRBV2 and TRBJ2-3; no firm D call. CDR3 length: 12 residues. V gave up 3 bases and J gave up 4 bases, with 5 bases separating them. Germline loops: CDR1 SNHLY, CDR2 FYNNEI. CDR3 in amino acids: CASSDSADTQYF. The CDR3 nucleotides read TGTGCCAGCAGTGATTCGGCAGATACGCAGTATTTT.

This clonotype was counted a few times. The chain combines TRBV12-3 or TRBV12-4 with TRBJ2-7, with 7 bases that match TRBD2. The CDR3 is 16 residues long. V trimming: 6 bases; J trimming: 2 bases; junction bases outside the gene matches: 13. CDR3 residues: CASSPGGGEWAYEQYF. Written as DNA, the CDR3 is TGTGCCAGCAGCCCGGGGGGTGGGGAGTGGGCCTACGAGCAGTACTTC.

CDR3 nucleotides: TGTGCCAGCAGATATAGCAGAGCTAATGAAAAACTGTTTTTT. It is translated as CASRYSRANEKLFF. The chain has TRBV2 and TRBJ1-4; D is unclear. The length of the CDR3 is 14 residues. Trimming shortened V by 6 bases and J by 3 bases, and 11 bases separated the two germline ends. CDR1 and CDR2 from the germline V gene are SNHLY and FYNNEI.

This clonotype was picked up a small number of times. The V gene is TRBV5-1, the J gene TRBJ1-5, with unresolved D. Trimming removed 0 bases at V and 7 bases at J, with 8 bases between. CDR3 length equals 13 residues. Germline CDR1 reads SGHRS; CDR2 reads YFSETQ. The chain's CDR3 is CASSLEGWQPQHF. In nucleotides, the CDR3 is TGCGCCAGCAGCTTGGAGGGATGGCAGCCCCAGCATTTT.

This rearrangement joins TRBV6-2 or TRBV6-3 to TRBJ2-7, with TRBD2 identical over 7 bases. Germline V CDR1 and CDR2: MNHEY, SVGEGT. The CDR3 consists of 16 residues. V shed 4 bases and J 2 bases; nucleotides not matched to a gene: 11. The CDR3 is CASSSLTGTNPYEQYF. CDR3 DNA: TGTGCCAGCAGTTCCCTGACCGGGACTAACCCCTACGAGCAGTACTTC.

This rearrangement joins TRBV6-1 to TRBJ1-1, with D possibly TRBD1 on 5 matching bases. The length of the CDR3 is 16 residues. Germline values: CDR1 MNHNS, CDR2 SASEGT. V lost 3 bases to trimming and J lost 6 bases, with 20 bases between them. The CDR3 is CASSDMMGRGSSEAFF. In DNA, the CDR3 is TGTGCCAGCAGTGATATGATGGGGCGCGGCAGTTCTGAAGCTTTCTTT.

This clonotype was picked up a small number of times. The chain joins TRBV20-1 to TRBJ2-3, with 11 bases matching TRBD2. Germline V lookup: CDR1 DFQATT, CDR2 SNEGSKA (reference sequence). The CDR3 extends over 18 amino acids. With 3 bases clipped from V and 2 bases from J, the junction kept 13 bases outside the gene matches. Here the CDR3 reads CSARAPAATSGVTDTQYF. DNA of the CDR3: TGCAGTGCTAGGGCCCCAGCTGCGACTAGCGGGGTCACAGATACGCAGTATTTT.

This clonotype was recorded at least ten times. The J gene is TRBJ1-1, the V gene TRBV28; D gene uncertain. In germline, CDR1 is MDHEN, CDR2 SYDVKM. CDR3 size: 12 residues. V shed 3 bases and J shed 4 bases, with 6 bases lying between them. CDR3: CASSFVLTEAFF. CDR3 nucleotides: TGTGCCAGCAGTTTCGTACTCACTGAAGCTTTCTTT.

Concerning this clonotype: At one boundary the junction diverges from the germline segment, which might be a read error. This chain links TRBV9 with TRBJ2-1, with D perhaps matching TRBD1 or TRBD2 (5 bases each). This CDR3 comprises 13 residues. The germline V gene encodes CDR1 SGDLS and CDR2 YYNGEE. CDR3 amino acids: CASSGDGNNERFF. The CDR3 DNA sequence: TGTGCCAGCAGCGGGGACGGCAACAATGAGCGGTTCTTC.

This clonotype was seen repeatedly, ten times or more. The rearrangement uses TRBV20-1 and TRBJ2-1, with 9 bases aligning to TRBD2. Per the germline V gene, CDR1 is DFQATT and CDR2 is SNEGSKA (reference sequence). With V trimmed by 0 bases and J by 0 bases, 9 bases remained unmatched. The CDR3 spans 18 residues. DNA of the CDR3: TGCAGTGCTAGAGATCGGTCCAGCGGGGGGACCTCCTACAATGAGCAGTTCTTC. It codes for CSARDRSSGGTSYNEQFF.

In this sample, this clonotype turned up many times. The gene calls are TRBV12-3 or TRBV12-4 and TRBJ1-4; 9 bases map to TRBD1. The trim removed 5 bases at V and 7 bases at J, leaving 8 bases unmatched. This CDR3 is 15 amino acids long. The CDR3 nucleotides read TGTGCCAGCAGTACTCCGACAGGGGGGACTGAAAAACTGTTTTTT. This sequence encodes CASSTPTGGTEKLFF.

The genes are TRBV11-1 and TRBJ1-2; D gene ambiguous. Per the germline V gene, CDR1 is SGHAT and CDR2 is FQDESV (reference sequence). V was shortened by 1 base and J by 1 base, with 10 bases between the two germline ends. The length of the CDR3 is 15 residues. CDR3 protein: CASSLGAANNYGYTF. The CDR3 coding sequence is TGTGCCAGCAGCTTAGGCGCAGCAAATAACTATGGCTACACCTTC.

This clonotype was seen only a few times. The CDR3: CASTAPRGGLSGANVLTF. The CDR3 region has the DNA TGTGCCAGTACCGCCCCTAGGGGAGGCCTCTCTGGGGCCAACGTCCTGACTTTC. The chain employs TRBV19 and TRBJ2-6; tentative D call: TRBD2 (6 bases). The V end lost 7 bases, the J end lost 0 bases, and 19 bases lay between the germline ends. The V gene's germline CDR1 is LNHDA and CDR2 SQIVND (reference sequence). This CDR3 has 18 amino acids.

This clonotype was seen a few times. The gene calls are TRBV20-1 and TRBJ2-7; 11 nucleotides align to TRBD1. Germline-derived CDR1 and CDR2 are DFQATT and SNEGSKA (reference sequence). The CDR3 is 13 residues long. The junction had 5 bases not matched to a gene; V was cut back by 3 bases and J by 7 bases. The CDR3 loop reads CSARGQGVREQYF. The CDR3 DNA reads TGCAGTGCTAGGGGACAGGGGGTGAGGGAGCAGTACTTC.

This clonotype was detected many times. The chain couples TRBV28 to TRBJ1-6; D is uncertain. V was clipped by 2 bases and J by 10 bases, with 12 bases between them. The CDR3 is 14 amino acids. The germline V gene encodes CDR1 MDHEN and CDR2 SYDVKM. The chain's CDR3 is CASSLTFGSSPLHF. The CDR3 region has the DNA TGTGCCAGCAGTTTAACCTTCGGAAGCTCACCCCTCCACTTT.

The V call is TRBV19, the J call TRBJ1-5; the D is unclear. Germline values: CDR1 LNHDA, CDR2 SQIVND (reference sequence). Trimming shortened V by 5 bases and J by 8 bases, and 13 bases separated the two germline ends. The CDR3 spans 13 residues. The CDR3 coding sequence is TGTGCCAGTAGTCCCTGGATCAGTGAGCCCCAGCATTTT. Amino acids: CASSPWISEPQHF.